This note documents a single TCR beta chain sequence. Libraries were prepared by immunoSEQ multiplex PCR; TCRdb keeps only in-frame clonotypes and omits some of them. This repertoire shows about 72,000 clones, 90% to 95% found once; its top ten account for roughly 0.7%. The data belong to a study of T cell changes during pregnancy in multiple sclerosis. CDR3 length: 13 amino acids. From germline, CDR1 is MNHEY and CDR2 SVGAGI. The V and J ends lost 6 bases and 5 bases, in that order; junction bases with no gene match: 6. This clonotype was obtained from a female donor in good health, enrolled as a control in a pregnancy study. Sequences were derived from peripheral blood, sampled in the third trimester of pregnancy. V is TRBV6-5 and J is TRBJ1-1; 7 nucleotides line up with TRBD1. CDR3: CASSRQGRTEAFF. CDR3 bases: TGTGCCAGCAGCAGACAGGGTCGGACTGAAGCTTTCTTT.